The clone carrying this TCR beta chain is medium-sized. Germline assignment: CDR1 DFQATT and CDR2 SNEGSKA (reference sequence). The CDR3 has 13 amino acids. V lost 6 bases and J lost 9, with 18 bases in between. From the 5' RACE reads, TCRdb called clonotypes with MiXCR, one entry per CDR3 protein. The data hold some 13,000 distinct CDR3 sequences, with about 22% observed a single time. The source is a female donor with breast cancer. V usage is TRBV20-1 and J usage is TRBJ2-1; D might be TRBD2 (5 bases). Sequenced material: naive CD4+ T cells sorted from blood. As to subset: naive CD4+ T cells, CD4+CD45RA+CD25-. CDR3 coding DNA: TGCAGTGCCCCTTATCCAGCTAGCACTGAGCAGTTCTTC. Residues: CSAPYPASTEQFF.